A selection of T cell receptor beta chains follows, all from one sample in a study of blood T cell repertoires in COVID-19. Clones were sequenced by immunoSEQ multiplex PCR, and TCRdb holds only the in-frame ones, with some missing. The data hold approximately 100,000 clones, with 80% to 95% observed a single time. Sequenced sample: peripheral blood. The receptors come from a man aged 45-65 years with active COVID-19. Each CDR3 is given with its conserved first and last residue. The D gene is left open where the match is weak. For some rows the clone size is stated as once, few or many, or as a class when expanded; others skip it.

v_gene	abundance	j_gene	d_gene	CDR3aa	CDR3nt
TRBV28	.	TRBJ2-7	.	CASSQTEIYEQYF	TGTGCCAGCAGCCAGACTGAGATCTACGAGCAGTACTTC
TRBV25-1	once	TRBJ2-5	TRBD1	CASSAGTAEETQYF	TGTGCCAGCAGTGCCGGGACAGCCGAAGAGACCCAGTACTTC
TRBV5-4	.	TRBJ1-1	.	CASSLQEMNTEAFF	TGTGCCAGCAGCTTACAGGAGATGAACACTGAAGCTTTCTTT
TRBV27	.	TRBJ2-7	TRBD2	CASNRLAGLSYEQYF	TGTGCCAGCAATCGACTAGCGGGTCTCTCCTACGAGCAGTACTTC
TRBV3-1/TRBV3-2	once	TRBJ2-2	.	CASSQGRPTNTGELFF	TGTGCCAGCAGCCAGGGCAGACCTACGAACACCGGGGAGCTGTTTTTT
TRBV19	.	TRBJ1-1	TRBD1	CASSTDRAGTEAFF	TGTGCCAGTAGTACGGACAGGGCGGGCACTGAAGCTTTCTTT
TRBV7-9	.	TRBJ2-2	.	CASSLETRAGELFF	TGTGCCAGCAGCTTAGAGACTAGGGCCGGGGAGCTGTTTTTT
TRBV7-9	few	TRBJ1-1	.	CASSRHENTEAFF	TGTGCCAGCAGCCGACACGAGAACACTGAAGCTTTCTTT
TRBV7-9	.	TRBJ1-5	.	CASRGAGNQPQHF	TGTGCCAGCCGGGGGGCGGGGAATCAGCCCCAGCATTTT
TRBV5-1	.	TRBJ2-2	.	CASSDHQVNTGELFF	TGCGCCAGCAGCGACCACCAGGTGAACACCGGGGAGCTGTTTTTT
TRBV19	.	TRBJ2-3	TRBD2	CASSALAGGTDTQYF	TGTGCCAGTAGTGCGCTAGCGGGAGGAACAGATACGCAGTATTTT
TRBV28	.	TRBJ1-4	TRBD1	CASSLPGQGEEKLFF	TGTGCCAGCAGTCTACCGGGACAGGGGGAGGAAAAACTGTTTTTT
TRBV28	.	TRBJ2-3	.	CASSPLGGEVGDTQYF	TGTGCCAGTAGTCCCTTGGGGGGAGAGGTGGGAGATACGCAGTATTTT
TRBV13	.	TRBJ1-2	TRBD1	CATMGGQGMNGYTF	TGTGCCACCATGGGGGGACAGGGGATGAATGGCTACACCTTC
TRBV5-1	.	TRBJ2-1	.	CASSLGSGAGRQFF	TGCGCCAGCAGCTTAGGGTCCGGAGCGGGTCGGCAGTTCTTC
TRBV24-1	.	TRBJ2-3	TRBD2	CATGTSGRITDTQYF	TGTGCCACCGGGACTAGCGGGAGAATCACAGATACGCAGTATTTT
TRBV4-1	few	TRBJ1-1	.	CASRGLLKDTEAFF	TGCGCCAGCAGGGGACTGCTAAAGGACACTGAAGCTTTCTTT
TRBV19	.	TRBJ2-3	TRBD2	CASSRTSGSTDTQYF	TGTGCCAGTAGTAGGACTAGCGGGAGCACAGATACGCAGTATTTT
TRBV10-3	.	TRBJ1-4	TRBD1	CAISPDRDENEKLFF	TGTGCCATCAGCCCGGACAGGGATGAGAATGAAAAACTGTTTTTT
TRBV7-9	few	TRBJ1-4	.	CASSLDRNNEKLFF	TGTGCCAGCAGCTTAGACAGGAATAATGAAAAACTGTTTTTT
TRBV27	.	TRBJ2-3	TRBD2	CASSFSGSTPDTQYF	TGTGCCAGCAGTTTTAGCGGGAGCACTCCAGATACGCAGTATTTT
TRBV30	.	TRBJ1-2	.	CAWSPVDRTSGYTF	TGTGCCTGGAGTCCCGTCGACAGGACGAGTGGCTACACCTTC
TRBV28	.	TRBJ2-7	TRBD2	CASESGGSSYEQYF	TGTGCCAGCGAAAGCGGGGGGAGCTCCTACGAGCAGTACTTC
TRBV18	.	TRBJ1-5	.	CASSPVSRDIQPQHF	TGTGCCAGCTCACCAGTTTCCCGGGACATTCAGCCCCAGCATTTT
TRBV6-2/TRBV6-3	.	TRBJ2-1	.	CASSSNQGLYNEQFF	TGTGCCAGCAGCTCGAATCAGGGACTCTACAATGAGCAGTTCTTC
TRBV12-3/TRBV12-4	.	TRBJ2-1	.	CASSFTSGHEQFF	TGTGCCAGCAGTTTTACAAGCGGCCATGAGCAGTTCTTC
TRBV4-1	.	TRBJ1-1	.	CASSQTDSQAFF	TGCGCCAGCAGCCAAACCGACAGCCAAGCTTTCTTT
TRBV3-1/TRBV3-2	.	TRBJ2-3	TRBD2	CASSQGTSGIGTQYF	TGTGCCAGCAGCCAAGGTACTAGCGGGATCGGTACGCAGTATTTT
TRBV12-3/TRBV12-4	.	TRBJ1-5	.	CASSTVWQPQHF	TGTGCCAGCAGCACGGTCTGGCAGCCCCAGCATTTT